Detailed here is one T cell receptor beta chain. Its antigen is not known. The CDR3 has 16 amino acids. Trimming removed 8 bases from V and 1 base from J; junction bases left unmatched: 9. The germline V gene has CDR1 ENHRY and CDR2 SYGVKD. The donors, healthy adults who were HIV-negative, had experienced no recent acute infections or vaccinations. Researchers partitioned CD4+ cells into CD45RA+ naive and CD45RA-negative memory subsets. These data originate in a study of shared clonotypes between healthy human individuals. Study-wide findings and caveats: Rarefaction curves obtained for sorted subsets showed sequencing incomplete despite large depth. Only blood samples were collected, and tissue repertoires likely differ.

TCRdb's table, derived via immunoSEQ multiplex PCR, lists solely in-frame clones and lacks some. This table holds around 2.3 million clones, approximately 95% found once. This clonotype was obtained from a young man in good health. The J gene is TRBJ2-3, the V gene TRBV10-3; 10 bases match TRBD2. Specimen: naive CD4+ T cells sorted from blood. Noted subset: CD45RA+ positively selected. CDR3 bases: TGTGCCATCTCCTACGCCCTAGCGGGGGGCACAGATACGCAGTATTTT. It is translated as CAISYALAGGTDTQYF.